This T cell receptor (beta chain) was observed in a study of identical twins. The CDR3 sequence is 14 residues long. The V and J ends lost 4 bases and 7 bases, in that order; junction bases with no gene match: 7. Germline V gene data show CDR1 as SGHDT and CDR2 as YYEEEE. As concerns this clonotype: Its antigen remains unidentified.

General observations from the study: Analyses based on zero insertions could be partly confounded by invariant MAIT and iNKT cells.

A template switching step contributed a universal primer site, while unique molecular identifiers were present in the cDNA. MiXCR was run by TCRdb on the 5' RACE reads, yielding one entry per CDR3 protein. The table lists fewer than 900,000 distinct CDR3 sequences, over 15% of them singletons, with less than 15% in the top ten. This sample also belongs to another study, concerning T cells expressing NK-cell markers. That source adds: Specificity for HCMV among expanded NKG2C+ T cell clones was not established.

This clonotype was obtained from a woman in her late teens or twenties in good health. The sample was PBMCs. The genes are TRBV5-6 and TRBJ2-1; 8 nucleotides agree with TRBD2. The CDR3 loop reads CASSRSGGGNEQFF. For the CDR3, the DNA is TGTGCCAGCAGCCGAAGCGGGGGAGGAAATGAGCAGTTCTTC.